The following is a T cell receptor (beta chain) sequence with its context. Its antigen is not known. Germline assignment: CDR1 SGHRS and CDR2 YFSETQ. V lost 4 bases, J lost 2 bases, and 12 bases lay in between. The length of the CDR3 is 15 residues. The data derive from a study of vaccination effects on CD4 cells after COVID-19. This table comes from immunoSEQ multiplex PCR, and its TCRdb copy is limited to in-frame clones, with some not included. In the table there are 65,000 or so clones, approximately 76% of which are singletons. Study-wide results and limits: Just 1 of 255 vaccine-induced clones in healthy recipients was cross-reactive. Marked contraction was observed in infection-induced and vaccine-induced clones late after vaccination.

Antigen-specific CD4+ T cell clonotypes were called by their expansion after viral peptide-pool culture in ViraFEST. Following a roughly eleven-day culture, CD4+ T cells were purified. Neither prior SARS-CoV-2 infection nor positive nucleocapsid antibodies were present in the vaccine recipients. Some 2 million PBMC were placed in each well, which was supplemented with 10 IU/ml IL-2 and roughly 10 ug/ml peptides. The authors replaced half the medium with IL-2 medium on days 3 and 7. The TCR was taken from a human donor who received a COVID-19 vaccine. The chain employs TRBV5-1 and TRBJ2-2, with D tentatively TRBD1 (6 bases). The input for sequencing was CD4+ T cells from PBMCs cultured with HCoV-NL63 spike peptides, taken before COVID-19 vaccination. The CDR3 region has the DNA TGCGCCAGCAGCGCCAACAGGGTCAACACCGGGGAGCTGTTTTTT. Encoded protein: CASSANRVNTGELFF.